This TCR beta chain was found in a study of shared clonotypes between healthy human individuals (dated by TCRdb to 2018 to 2021). For context, the study as a whole: A couple of women and a few men aged 18 to 49 years were included in the cohort. For each donor, CD4 naive and CD4 memory were each given three plates, CD8 naive was given two plates, and CD8 memory was given one plate. Each donor's leukapheresis produced roughly between roughly 0.94 and 9.5 billion PBMCs. To estimate repertoire size and how much clonotypes are shared between individuals, the study performed deep sequencing of blood TCR repertoires from five healthy adults. To increase sequencing depth and limit assay-specific biases, different laboratories used diverse techniques to prepare libraries and sequence TCR repertoires. The investigation overall reported the following: Rarefaction of sorted-subset datasets indicated incomplete sequencing despite the large sequencing depth. Compared with non-shared clonotypes, the clonotypes found in all four sorted-subset donors had higher generation probabilities. Only blood was sampled, and tissue TCR repertoires likely differ from those in blood. The genetic and exposure-history diversity represented was limited by the small number of donors. Naive subsets generally had larger estimated clonotype richness than memory subsets did. Sharing across several donors was observed for about 5% of naive CD4, 3% to 4% of naive CD8, 2% to 2.5% of memory CD4, and about 0.38% of memory CD8 clonotypes. Pairwise subsampling indicated that sequencing depth was expected to affect the degree of clonotype sharing among donors.

On this clone: Which antigen it targets is not known. No much larger clone exists at a distance of one base, and base qualities are not known.

Using the deep immunoSEQ assay, multiplex PCR amplified TCR CDR3 regions from genomic DNA. For each cell subset, the extracted genomic DNA was distributed evenly across all wells of several immunoSEQ 96-well plates, and each plate served as one replicate. For sorted subsets, 150 to 250 ng genomic DNA, equal to about 30,000 T cell genomes, was loaded into each replicate PCR. Purified libraries were quantified with a Qubit 3.0 fluorometer, sized on a Bioanalyzer 2100, and re-quantified with the KAPA Library Quantification kit. Each immunoSEQ 96-well plate was sequenced on its own single-read 150-cycle Illumina NextSeq 550 flow cell. The study's own analysis went as follows. Because only junctional sequences without quality scores were contained in the immunoSEQ output, filtering matching that applied to full-length reads could not be performed. Sequences were annotated with PyIR, a Python wrapper for IgBLAST v1.9, using IMGT germline references to assign V/J genes and CDR3. Reads with weak V/J assignments (E-value above 1e-6), missing CDR3, stop codons, out-of-frame junctions, or ambiguous translated residues were removed. V3J clonotypes were defined as sequences sharing the same inferred V gene, J gene, and CDR3 amino acid sequence. The percentage overlap between two repertoires was calculated by dividing the number of shared unique clonotypes by the size of the smaller repertoire. Richness of each repertoire was evaluated using RTK rarefaction, the Chao1 estimator, and Recon v2.1 estimates of unobserved clonotypes. OLGA was used to compute generation probabilities for all TCRbeta clonotypes that the gDNA method yielded from a few donors. As stored in TCRdb, this immuneACCESS dataset retains in-frame rearrangements with V and J assigned. A fraction of the clones does not appear; measured against another copy, unresolved V genes explain less than half of the discrepancy, and the remainder lacks a known reason. For V, J and clone size, that table is used; D and trimming come from the DNA. Present in this sample are about 2,500,000 clones, 85% to 95% of which were seen just once. The top ten clonotypes cover under 0.15% of the sample.

Healthy HIV-negative adults with no recently reported acute infections or vaccinations were included as donors. Only Caucasian adults living in Nashville, Tennessee, USA were represented among the donors. CD4+ T cells were enriched by magnetic negative selection; naive cells were then positively selected on CD45RA, and the negative fraction formed the memory subset. Blood was collected by leukapheresis, and PBMCs were isolated by Ficoll-Histopaque density gradient centrifugation and then cryopreserved in liquid nitrogen vapor phase. Analytical flow cytometry was used to check the purity and quantity of every magnetically sorted T cell population. Genomic DNA was isolated from each sorted fraction and quantified by UV absorbance on a Nanodrop 2000c. CDR1 and CDR2 are drawn from the germline V gene: SGHTA, FQGNSA. V is trimmed back by 5 bases and J by 13 bases, and the junction contains 14 bases that no gene match accounts for. Its CDR3 holds 14 amino acids, cysteine through phenylalanine. Kept here is only the CDR3 DNA, which spans 42 bases and is read in frame from base 1.

The sample taken for sequencing was naive CD4+ T cells sorted from blood. The sample's cell subset or site label, decoded: CD45RA+ positively selected. The sequence came from a man aged 18-30 years in good health. The rearranged segments are TRBV7-2 and TRBJ2-3; a stretch of 8 junction bases matches TRBD2. The DNA reads TGTGCCAGCAGCCCCCGGGGGGGGCTTGCGGTGGAGTATTTT. The translation is CASSPRGGLAVEYF.